What follows are 16 T cell receptor beta chains derived from one specimen sequenced in a study of identical twins. MiXCR, applied by TCRdb to the 5' RACE reads, yields one record per CDR3 protein. The sample records 1.5 million to 2 million distinct CDR3 sequences, about 30% being singletons. Material: cord blood. The receptor set was obtained from a newborn girl in good health.

The rearrangement joins TRBV3-1 to TRBJ2-2; D unclear. The CDR3 totals 12 residues. Per the germline V gene, CDR1 is LGHDT and CDR2 is YNNKEL (reference sequence). Trimming took 4 bases from V and 10 from J, leaving 10 bases between them. In DNA, the CDR3 is TGTGCCAGCAGCCGCATGCTCGAGGAGCTGTTTTTT. As protein: CASSRMLEELFF.

This clonotype appeared many times. This chain connects TRBV10-3 to TRBJ1-1; perhaps TRBD1 as D (6 bases). The germline CDR1 and CDR2 sequences are ENHRY and SYGVKD. V was trimmed by 3 bases and J by 1 base, leaving 6 bases between them. The CDR3 is made up of 13 amino acids. This CDR3 is CAISEQGNTEAFF. CDR3 nucleotides: TGTGCCATCAGTGAACAGGGGAACACTGAAGCTTTCTTT.

The genes are TRBV7-2 and TRBJ1-3; 7 bases match TRBD1. CDR3 length equals 15 residues. V was pared by 0 bases and J by 3 bases, with 2 bases of the junction left unmatched. The germline gives CDR1 SGHTA, CDR2 FQGNSA. CDR3 protein: CASSLAGTVGNTIYF. As DNA, the CDR3 is TGTGCCAGCAGCTTAGCGGGGACAGTTGGAAACACCATATATTTT.

This clonotype was seen repeatedly, ten times or more. V is TRBV3-1 and J is TRBJ2-4; 8 nucleotides align to TRBD2. V gave up 2 bases and J gave up 4 bases; unmatched junction bases: 1. The CDR3 runs to 14 residues. The germline V gene encodes CDR1 LGHDT and CDR2 YNNKEL (reference sequence). The CDR3: CASSQPGGKNIQYF. CDR3 bases: TGTGCCAGCAGCCAACCGGGGGGGAAAAACATTCAGTACTTC.

This clonotype was detected a few times. A clone one base away is much larger, so this may be a read error. The chain joins TRBV4-2 to TRBJ2-7; the D is unclear. The ends were cut back, 1 base at V and 5 bases at J, with 6 bases in the middle. This CDR3 contains 12 residues. Germline V gives CDR1 LGHNA, CDR2 YNFKEQ. This CDR3 reads CASSQGYDEQYF. The CDR3 nucleotides are TGTGCCAGCAGCCAAGGGTACGACGAGCAGTACTTC.

This chain links TRBV27 with TRBJ1-2, with D possibly being TRBD1 (6 bases). The CDR3 totals 14 residues. Per the germline V gene, CDR1 is MNHEY and CDR2 is SMNVEV (reference sequence). Trimming cost V 3 bases and J 7 bases, with 15 bases left between them. In nucleotides, the CDR3 is TGTGCCAGCAGTTTGATGGGGGGCGGGGGTGGCTACACCTTC. This gives the protein CASSLMGGGGGYTF.

CDR3 DNA sequence: TGTGCCAGCAGCCATGGACAGGATAGTTACGAGCAGTACTTC. As protein: CASSHGQDSYEQYF. The genes are TRBV4-2 and TRBJ2-7, with 7 nucleotides matching TRBD1. After removal of 3 bases from V and 4 bases from J, the junction contained 6 bases not matched to a gene. This CDR3 region has 14 residues. Germline CDR1 is LGHNA and CDR2 is YNFKEQ.

The chain recombines TRBV12-3 or TRBV12-4 with TRBJ2-7, with D perhaps TRBD2 (6 bases). V shed 3 bases and J shed 7 bases, with 16 bases lying between them. CDR3 size: 14 residues. CDR3 sequence (DNA): TGTGCCAGCAGTTTCCGGGAGAGGTACAATGAGCAGTACTTC. The encoded protein is CASSFRERYNEQYF.

This clonotype has more than one count but fewer than ten. The chain carries TRBV14 and TRBJ2-4; possible D gene TRBD1, 5 bases. Germline values: CDR1 SGHDN, CDR2 FVKESK. The CDR3 runs 17 residues. Trimming took 8 bases from V and 0 from J, leaving 20 bases between them. The CDR3 is CASSPKGVYLAKNIQYF. CDR3 nucleotide sequence: TGTGCCAGCTCCCCCAAAGGGGTCTACTTAGCCAAAAACATTCAGTACTTC.

V and J are TRBV6-7 and TRBJ2-3, with 11 bases aligning to TRBD1. Being an ORF, TRBV6-7 has a function that is uncertain. Trimming took 2 bases from V and 3 from J; bases not matched to a gene: 7. This CDR3 is 17 amino acids long. The CDR3 coding sequence is TGTGCCAGCAGTTACAGGGCGGACAGGGGGCGGACAGATACGCAGTATTTT. Translating gives CASSYRADRGRTDTQYF.

The CDR3 bases are TGTGCCAGCAGTTTAGGGGCGAGGGGTGGGGGGCTGAGAGAAAATCAGCCCCAGCATTTT. This sequence encodes CASSLGARGGGLRENQPQHF. The rearrangement joins TRBV28 to TRBJ1-5, with D possibly being TRBD1 (6 bases). V gave up 2 bases and J gave up 4 bases, with 27 bases separating them. The germline V gene encodes CDR1 MDHEN and CDR2 SYDVKM. The CDR3 is 20 amino acids. The whole variable domain, filled in from reference TRBV28 and TRBJ1-5, reads DVKVTQSSRYLVKRTGEKVFLECVQDMDHENMFWYRQDPGLGLRLIYFSYDVKMKEKGDIPEGYSVSREKKERFSLILESASTNQTSMYLCASSLGARGGGLRENQPQHFGDGTRLSIL.

This rearrangement joins TRBV10-3 to TRBJ2-3; perhaps TRBD1 as D (5 bases). Germline V gene lookup returns CDR1 ENHRY and CDR2 SYGVKD. Trimming pared 5 bases from V and 8 bases from J, leaving 14 bases between. The CDR3 has 13 amino acids. The chain's CDR3 is CAISSSGRGTQYF. DNA for the CDR3: TGTGCCATCAGTTCTAGTGGAAGGGGTACGCAGTATTTT.

This clonotype was counted only a few times. This chain links TRBV3-1 with TRBJ1-6; unclear D gene. Per germline, CDR1 LGHDT and CDR2 YNNKEL (reference sequence). CDR3 length equals 17 residues. The V gene lost 0 bases and the J gene lost 2 bases, with 11 bases spanning the gap. The CDR3 nucleotides are TGTGCCAGCAGCCAAGAGGCAGAGCCCCCCTATAATTCACCCCTCCACTTT. It translates to CASSQEAEPPYNSPLHF.

This clonotype showed up just a few times. This CDR3 is CASSLEVLADTDTQYF. The CDR3 DNA follows: TGCGCCAGCAGCTTGGAAGTTTTAGCGGACACAGATACGCAGTATTTT. J is TRBJ2-3 and V is TRBV5-1; a possible D gene is TRBD2 (6 bases). V dropped 0 bases and J dropped 2 bases, with 13 bases sitting between them. The germline V gene has CDR1 SGHRS and CDR2 YFSETQ. CDR3 length equals 16 residues. Looking up the rest from reference TRBV5-1 and TRBJ2-3 gives the full variable domain: KAGVTQTPRYLIKTRGQQVTLSCSPISGHRSVSWYQQTPGQGLQFLFEYFSETQRNKGNFPGRFSGRQFSNSRSEMNVSTLELGDSALYLCASSLEVLADTDTQYFGPGTRLTVL.

The chain joins TRBV19 to TRBJ1-5; D might be TRBD1 (5 bases). V was clipped by 2 bases and J by 0 bases, with 14 bases between them. CDR1 is LNHDA and CDR2 is SQIVND in the germline V gene (reference sequence). The CDR3 spans 17 residues. DNA of the CDR3: TGTGCCAGTAGTATAAAGGGACCGGGTTATAGCAATCAGCCCCAGCATTTT. It yields the protein CASSIKGPGYSNQPQHF.

The chain joins TRBV20-1 to TRBJ2-1; 9 nucleotides align to TRBD2. Unmatched junction bases numbered 8, after V lost 3 bases and J lost 2 bases. The CDR3 totals 16 residues. The germline CDR1 and CDR2 sequences are DFQATT and SNEGSKA (reference sequence). In nucleotides, the CDR3 is TGCAGTGCTAGGGATCCCAGCGGGAGGACCTACAATGAGCAGTTCTTC. This encodes CSARDPSGRTYNEQFF.